The 9 T cell receptor beta chains below all came from one sample that was sequenced in a study of shared clonotypes between healthy human individuals. Sequenced by immunoSEQ multiplex PCR; TCRdb stores in-frame clones only, minus some. The sample has about 990,000 clones; 75% to 85% are singletons. Sequenced: memory CD4+ T cells from PBMCs. Stated subset: CD45RA-negative fraction. These receptors were obtained from a man aged 18 to 35 in good health. Some clones in this sample may be carry-over from other donors' samples.

The chain links TRBV4-3 to TRBJ2-7, with D maybe TRBD2 (6 bases). The CDR3 is 15 amino acids. Germline CDR1 and CDR2: LGHNA and YSLEER. V lost 1 base to trimming and J lost 2 bases, with 12 bases between them. The CDR3 loop reads CASSQGFGGTYEQYF. The CDR3 DNA reads TGCGCCAGCAGCCAAGGGTTCGGCGGGACCTACGAGCAGTACTTC.

This chain uses TRBV19 with TRBJ2-2; weak D call: TRBD2 (5 bases). Germline V gene data show CDR1 as LNHDA and CDR2 as SQIVND (reference sequence). The CDR3 length is 16 residues. With 7 bases removed from V and 0 bases from J, the gap between germline ends came to 15 bases. The CDR3 reads CASKTVGSPNTGELFF. The CDR3 bases are TGTGCCAGTAAAACTGTTGGGAGCCCGAACACCGGGGAGCTGTTTTTT.

The chain combines TRBV28 with TRBJ2-2, with 8 bases fitting TRBD2. With 3 bases clipped from V and 9 bases from J, the junction kept 6 bases outside the gene matches. This CDR3 contains 14 residues. Germline V CDR1 and CDR2: MDHEN, SYDVKM. CDR3 region: CASSFVSGTRELFF. CDR3 coding DNA: TGTGCCAGCAGTTTCGTTAGCGGGACTCGGGAGCTGTTTTTT.

At least ten counts were recorded for this clone. The same CDR3 can be traced to other DNA sequences in this sample. The chain has TRBV30 and TRBJ2-2; TRBD2 is a possible D gene (6 bases). Deletions cut 5 bases from V and 1 base from J, with 11 bases between. CDR1 and CDR2 (germline): GTSNPN, SVGIG (reference sequence). There are 14 residues in the CDR3. The CDR3 reads CAWALAVNTGELFF. In nucleotides, the CDR3 is TGTGCCTGGGCCTTAGCGGTGAACACCGGGGAGCTGTTTTTT.

This clone has a single count. V is TRBV5-4 and J is TRBJ2-1; 10 bases fit TRBD2. CDR3 length: 16 amino acids. J was trimmed by 4 bases and V by 0 bases; bases with no gene match: 4. Germline values: CDR1 SGHNT, CDR2 YYREEE (reference sequence). CDR3 bases: TGTGCCAGCAGCTTGGTGCTAGCGGGAGTTTACAATGAGCAGTTCTTC. Translated, it gives CASSLVLAGVYNEQFF.

This clone came up once. This sequence joins TRBV27 and TRBJ2-1; 10 bases align to TRBD1. The germline gives CDR1 MNHEY, CDR2 SMNVEV (reference sequence). The CDR3 contains 15 residues. Losses at the gene ends were 5 bases for V and 7 bases for J; bases not matched to a gene: 8. The CDR3 sequence: CASSRGTGVPNEQFF. The CDR3 DNA follows: TGTGCCAGCAGTCGAGGGACAGGGGTCCCAAATGAGCAGTTCTTC.

In this sample, this clone turned up a few times. The chain combines TRBV7-2 with TRBJ2-1; D possibly matches TRBD1 or TRBD2 (5 bases each). Looked up from germline, CDR1 is SGHTA and CDR2 is FQGNSA. Between the trimmed V and J ends, which lost 3 bases and 12 bases, there was a span of 15 bases. The CDR3 sequence is 13 residues long. CDR3 bases: TGTGCCAGCAGCTTCGTGGGGACCAAGGGGCAGTTCTTC. Its protein is CASSFVGTKGQFF.

This clone was counted ten times or more. The V call is TRBV5-1, the J call TRBJ2-1; TRBD1 or TRBD2 may be the D gene (7 bases each). The germline V gene has CDR1 SGHRS and CDR2 YFSETQ. The CDR3 contains 16 residues. V shed 2 bases and J shed 2 bases, with 14 bases lying between them. The CDR3 protein is CASSFQGEGAYNEQFF. CDR3 nucleotides: TGCGCCAGCAGCTTCCAGGGGGAGGGGGCCTACAATGAGCAGTTCTTC.

In the case of this clone: The sample carries other DNA sequences with the same CDR3. The gene calls are TRBV9 and TRBJ2-2; no firm D call. The CDR3 length is 12 residues. Germline V gives CDR1 SGDLS, CDR2 YYNGEE. The V gene lost 0 bases and the J gene lost 8 bases, with 5 bases spanning the gap. The CDR3 sequence: CASSVGRGELFF. The CDR3 DNA reads as TGTGCCAGCAGCGTAGGCAGGGGGGAGCTGTTTTTT.